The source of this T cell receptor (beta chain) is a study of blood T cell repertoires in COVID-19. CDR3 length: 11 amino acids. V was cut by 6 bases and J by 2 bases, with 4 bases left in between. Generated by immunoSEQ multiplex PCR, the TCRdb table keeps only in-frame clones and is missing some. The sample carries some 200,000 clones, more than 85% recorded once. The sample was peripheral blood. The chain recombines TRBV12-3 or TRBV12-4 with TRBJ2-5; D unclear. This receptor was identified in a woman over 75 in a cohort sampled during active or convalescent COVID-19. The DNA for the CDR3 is TGTGCCAGCAGCACACAAGAGACCCAGTACTTC. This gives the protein CASSTQETQYF.